The 26 T cell receptor beta chains below all came from one sample that was sequenced in a study of blood T cell repertoires in COVID-19. Clones were sequenced by immunoSEQ multiplex PCR, and TCRdb holds only the in-frame ones, with some missing. The profile shows 120,000 to 150,000 clones, over 80% of them singletons. The material sequenced was peripheral blood. The receptor set was obtained from a man aged 50 to 59 who had recovered from COVID-19.

This sequence joins TRBV7-2 and TRBJ2-1; weak D call: TRBD2 (5 bases). V was shortened by 4 bases and J by 8 bases, with 6 bases between the two germline ends. Germline assignment: CDR1 SGHTA and CDR2 FQGNSA. The CDR3 consists of 11 residues. CDR3 sequence: CASSSGYEQFF. The CDR3 DNA sequence: TGTGCCAGCAGCTCGGGGTATGAGCAGTTCTTC.

This clone was seen just once. This rearrangement joins TRBV6-6 to TRBJ2-3; no clear D. The ends were cut back, 2 bases at V and 0 bases at J, with 12 bases in the middle. The V gene's germline CDR1 is MNHNY and CDR2 SVGAGI (reference sequence). CDR3 length: 16 residues. Written as DNA, the CDR3 is TGTGCCAGCAGTTACCGCCAGCGACTTAGCACAGATACGCAGTATTTT. Translating it yields CASSYRQRLSTDTQYF.

The CDR3 DNA reads as TGTGCCAGCAGCGAGGGGGCGCCATTGGATAACTATGGCTACACCTTC. Its protein product is CASSEGAPLDNYGYTF. The chain employs TRBV5-4 and TRBJ1-2, with 7 bases identical to TRBD1. The CDR3 totals 16 residues. V shed 4 bases, J shed 1 base, and the junction held 10 bases outside the gene matches. From germline, CDR1 is SGHNT and CDR2 YYREEE (reference sequence).

The gene calls are TRBV5-1 and TRBJ1-2; 11 positions match TRBD1. The CDR3 consists of 15 residues. V dropped 0 bases and J dropped 8; count of bases not matched to a gene: 6. CDR1 and CDR2 (germline): SGHRS, YFSETQ. The CDR3 reads CASSLGTGGASGYTF. In nucleotides, the CDR3 is TGCGCCAGCAGCTTGGGGACAGGGGGCGCGAGCGGCTACACCTTC.

This chain uses TRBV7-2 with TRBJ2-1, with 15 bases aligning to TRBD2. The CDR3 totals 15 residues. The germline CDR1 and CDR2 sequences are SGHTA and FQGNSA. V lost 5 bases, J lost 9 bases, and 5 bases stayed unmatched. CDR3 bases: TGTGCCAGCAGCCGCGGACTAGCGGGGGGGAGTGAGCAGTTCTTC. Protein sequence: CASSRGLAGGSEQFF.

This chain links TRBV11-1 with TRBJ2-3, with TRBD2 matching over 13 bases. Germline CDR1 is SGHAT and CDR2 is FQDESV (reference sequence). The CDR3 has 16 amino acids. J was trimmed by 2 bases and V by 7 bases; bases with no gene match: 6. The DNA for the CDR3 is TGTGCCAGCACCCTTGGGACTAGCGGGGTCACAGATACGCAGTATTTT. Amino acid sequence: CASTLGTSGVTDTQYF.

The rearrangement links TRBV4-2 to TRBJ2-3, with D tentatively TRBD1 (7 bases). The CDR3 is made up of 17 amino acids. Germline V gene sequence: CDR1 LGHNA, CDR2 YNFKEQ. V gave up 0 bases and J gave up 2 bases, with 15 bases separating them. The chain's CDR3 is CASSQDLAGGFTDTQYF. As DNA, the CDR3 is TGTGCCAGCAGCCAAGATTTGGCAGGGGGGTTCACAGATACGCAGTATTTT.

V and J are TRBV9 and TRBJ1-2; D may be TRBD1 (5 bases). CDR1 and CDR2 (germline): SGDLS, YYNGEE. The CDR3 has 15 residues. V lost 4 bases and J lost 0, with 13 bases in between. CDR3 loop: CASSSTPTANYGYTF. The CDR3 DNA reads as TGTGCCAGCAGCTCCACCCCGACAGCTAACTATGGCTACACCTTC.

The chain employs TRBV24-1 and TRBJ1-6; 8 positions agree with TRBD1. Unmatched junction bases numbered 11, after V lost 4 bases and J lost 7 bases. CDR3 length equals 17 residues. Germline values: CDR1 KGHDR, CDR2 SFDVKD. CDR3 coding DNA: TGTGCCACCAGTGACCGGAAGGACAGGGCGGCGAATTCACCCCTCCACTTT. The encoded protein is CATSDRKDRAANSPLHF.

The rearrangement joins TRBV6-1 to TRBJ2-1; 10 nucleotides match TRBD1. The CDR3 is 18 amino acids. Unmatched junction bases numbered 11, after V lost 1 base and J lost 5 bases. The germline V gene encodes CDR1 MNHNS and CDR2 SASEGT. The CDR3 DNA reads TGTGCCAGCAGTGAAGTTCGGGCCCGGGACAGGGGTCACAATGAGCAGTTCTTC. Translating it yields CASSEVRARDRGHNEQFF.

This clone occurred once. This chain joins TRBV5-1 and TRBJ1-5, with 7 bases matching TRBD1. The V and J ends lost 5 bases and 0 bases, in that order; junction bases with no gene match: 5. The CDR3 totals 15 residues. In germline, CDR1 is SGHRS, CDR2 YFSETQ. CDR3 nucleotide sequence: TGCGCCAGCAGTTCCGGGACAGATAGCAATCAGCCCCAGCATTTT. Protein sequence: CASSSGTDSNQPQHF.

The genes are TRBV4-2 and TRBJ1-2; 10 bases line up with TRBD1. The CDR3 covers 15 residues. Germline assignment: CDR1 LGHNA and CDR2 YNFKEQ. J lost 5 bases, V lost 4 bases, and 7 bases had no gene match. The CDR3 protein is CASSPRQGAGYGYTF. The DNA of the CDR3 is TGTGCCAGCAGCCCCCGACAGGGGGCAGGGTATGGCTACACCTTC.

The chain employs TRBV9 and TRBJ2-1, with 8 bases identical to TRBD1. CDR1 is SGDLS, CDR2 YYNGEE, per germline. Trimming at V came to 6 bases and at J to 4 bases, leaving 9 bases not matched to a gene. CDR3 size: 15 residues. CDR3 coding DNA: TGTGCCAGCACCGCAGGGGGCGCGGGGTACAATGAGCAGTTCTTC. It is translated as CASTAGGAGYNEQFF.

The chain joins TRBV5-1 to TRBJ2-5; 11 nucleotides match TRBD2. The CDR3 runs 15 residues. J lost 1 base, V lost 4 bases, and 3 bases had no gene match. Germline assignment: CDR1 SGHRS and CDR2 YFSETQ. CDR3 DNA: TGCGCCAGCAGCCCTAGCGGGGGGTTCCAAGAGACCCAGTACTTC. It codes for CASSPSGGFQETQYF. Filled out from reference TRBV5-1 and TRBJ2-5, the complete variable domain reads KAGVTQTPRYLIKTRGQQVTLSCSPISGHRSVSWYQQTPGQGLQFLFEYFSETQRNKGNFPGRFSGRQFSNSRSEMNVSTLELGDSALYLCASSPSGGFQETQYFGPGTRLLVL.

V is TRBV30 and J is TRBJ1-2; D remains unclear. Trimming removed 5 bases from V and 8 bases from J, with 18 bases in between. Germline-derived CDR1 and CDR2 are GTSNPN and SVGIG (reference sequence). The CDR3 runs 13 residues. This chain's CDR3 is CAWDNQAEKGYTF. CDR3 nucleotide sequence: TGTGCCTGGGATAACCAGGCTGAGAAAGGCTACACCTTC.

The count of this clone is one. The chain carries TRBV24-1 and TRBJ1-1, with TRBD1 matching over 7 bases. The CDR3 covers 12 residues. From germline, CDR1 is KGHDR and CDR2 SFDVKD. V lost 3 bases to trimming and J lost 11 bases; unmatched junction nucleotides: 5. The CDR3: CATSDDTGVAFF. CDR3 nucleotides: TGTGCCACCAGTGATGATACAGGGGTTGCTTTCTTT.

The table lists this clone with a count of one. This chain links TRBV14 with TRBJ2-7, with TRBD2 matching 10 bases. Germline values: CDR1 SGHDN, CDR2 FVKESK. The length of the CDR3 is 20 residues. V shed 2 bases and J 1 base; nucleotides not matched to a gene: 17. The CDR3 nucleotides read TGTGCCAGCAGCCAAAATCCAGGAACACCTAGCGGGGGCCTGTCCTACGAGCAGTACTTC. Its protein product is CASSQNPGTPSGGLSYEQYF. Supplemented by reference TRBV14 and TRBJ2-7, the full variable domain reads EAGVTQFPSHSVIEKGQTVTLRCDPISGHDNLYWYRRVMGKEIKFLLHFVKESKQDESGMPNNRFLAERTGGTYSTLKVQPAELEDSGVYFCASSQNPGTPSGGLSYEQYFGPGTRLTVT.

This clone appeared a few times. The rearrangement links TRBV7-2 to TRBJ1-1, with a possible D match to TRBD1 (6 bases). In germline, CDR1 is SGHTA, CDR2 FQGNSA. V lost 2 bases and J 4 bases, leaving 11 bases between the germline ends. CDR3 size: 14 residues. The CDR3 nucleotides are TGTGCCAGCAGCTTATCTGGGGGCGGCACTGAAGCTTTCTTT. This encodes CASSLSGGGTEAFF.

This chain uses TRBV4-3 with TRBJ1-1, with D possibly TRBD1 on 6 matching bases. The germline gives CDR1 LGHNA, CDR2 YSLEER. This CDR3 region has 13 residues. V was trimmed by 1 base and J by 11 bases, leaving 14 bases between them. CDR3 amino acids: CASSQAADSRAFF. The CDR3 DNA reads TGCGCCAGCAGCCAAGCGGCGGACAGTCGGGCTTTCTTT.

J is TRBJ2-3 and V is TRBV6-2 or TRBV6-3; 8 positions match TRBD2. CDR3 length: 14 residues. V trimming: 5 bases; J trimming: 4 bases; junction bases outside the gene matches: 5. The V gene's germline CDR1 is MNHEY and CDR2 SVGEGT. CDR3: CASSMLRGADTQYF. The CDR3 nucleotides are TGTGCCAGCAGTATGTTGCGGGGGGCAGATACGCAGTATTTT.

V usage is TRBV6-2 or TRBV6-3 and J usage is TRBJ2-7; D gene ambiguous. There are 14 residues in the CDR3. The germline V gene has CDR1 MNHEY and CDR2 SVGEGT. V lost 2 bases to trimming and J lost 1 base, with 9 bases between them. CDR3 loop: CASSYKTVSYEQYF. In nucleotides, the CDR3 is TGTGCCAGCAGTTACAAAACGGTTTCCTACGAGCAGTACTTC.

CDR3 protein: CASSLPSAPEAFF. CDR3 DNA: TGTGCCAGCAGCCTCCCAAGCGCTCCTGAAGCTTTCTTT. The J gene is TRBJ1-1, the V gene TRBV6-2 or TRBV6-3; D not certain. Trimming removed 6 bases at V and 6 bases at J, with 14 bases between. This CDR3 contains 13 residues. CDR1 and CDR2 (germline): MNHEY, SVGEGT.

The chain couples TRBV9 to TRBJ2-5; TRBD1 agrees at 7 bases. The junction had 17 bases not matched to a gene; V was cut back by 2 bases and J by 4 bases. This CDR3 spans 18 amino acids. Germline CDR1 SGDLS, CDR2 YYNGEE. Here the CDR3 reads CASSVAGGQTEIRETQYF. CDR3 DNA sequence: TGTGCCAGCAGCGTCGCAGGGGGACAGACCGAAATTCGAGAGACCCAGTACTTC.

This clone has a single count. V usage is TRBV10-3 and J usage is TRBJ2-3; maybe TRBD2 (6 bases). The CDR3 has 14 amino acids. Trimming removed 0 bases from V and 3 bases from J, with 7 bases in between. Germline assignment: CDR1 ENHRY and CDR2 SYGVKD. CDR3 amino acids: CAISESAGTDTQYF. The DNA of the CDR3 is TGTGCCATCAGTGAGTCGGCGGGGACAGATACGCAGTATTTT.

This clone was detected a few times. The chain joins TRBV5-1 to TRBJ1-1; TRBD1 agrees at 7 bases. The CDR3 sequence is 14 residues long. V dropped 4 bases and J dropped 8; count of bases not matched to a gene: 11. Germline V gene data show CDR1 as SGHRS and CDR2 as YFSETQ. CDR3 region: CASSPGTEFEEAFF. The CDR3 nucleotides are TGCGCCAGCAGCCCCGGGACAGAATTCGAAGAAGCTTTCTTT.

V usage is TRBV3-1 (or the pseudogene TRBV3-2) and J usage is TRBJ1-2, with TRBD1 identical over 7 bases. Germline loops: CDR1 LGHDT, CDR2 YNNKEL (reference sequence). The CDR3 is made up of 14 amino acids. The ends lost 0 bases at V and 7 bases at J; junction bases unmatched: 5. The DNA for the CDR3 is TGTGCCAGCAGCCAAGATAAGGGGGCGGGTGGCTACACCTTC. Residues: CASSQDKGAGGYTF.